The entry below describes one T cell receptor (beta chain). The target antigen is unknown. This sample stems from a study of blood T cells in healthy people across ages. Background on the study: Per every two T cells, about one barcoded beta molecule was captured by template switching.

They isolated at least 6 million PBMCs from each sample. Germline CDR1 MNHEY, CDR2 SMNVEV (reference sequence). This CDR3 contains 13 residues. V dropped 9 bases and J dropped 6; count of bases not matched to a gene: 6. Using a J-beta primer mix together with a sample-barcoded 5' primer, a second PCR was run for about 6 to 11 cycles. The template-switch adaptor was a 5' adaptor with 12 random nucleotides. It tagged each cDNA molecule. Each CDR3 protein is one row after TCRdb ran MiXCR on the 5' RACE reads. The profile covers 1.2 million to 1.5 million distinct CDR3 sequences, with about 43% appearing a single time and roughly 7.9% taken by the ten largest. General study points: Among long-lived donors, naive CD4+ cells were more numerous and diversity higher than in aged donors.

Sequencing was done on a sample of blood. The clonotype originates from a woman under 30 in good health. The rearrangement uses TRBV27 and TRBJ1-5; TRBD1 matches at 9 bases. The CDR3 coding sequence is TGTGCCAGTAGTGGACAGGGGAGTCAGCCCCAGCATTTT. Translating gives CASSGQGSQPQHF.